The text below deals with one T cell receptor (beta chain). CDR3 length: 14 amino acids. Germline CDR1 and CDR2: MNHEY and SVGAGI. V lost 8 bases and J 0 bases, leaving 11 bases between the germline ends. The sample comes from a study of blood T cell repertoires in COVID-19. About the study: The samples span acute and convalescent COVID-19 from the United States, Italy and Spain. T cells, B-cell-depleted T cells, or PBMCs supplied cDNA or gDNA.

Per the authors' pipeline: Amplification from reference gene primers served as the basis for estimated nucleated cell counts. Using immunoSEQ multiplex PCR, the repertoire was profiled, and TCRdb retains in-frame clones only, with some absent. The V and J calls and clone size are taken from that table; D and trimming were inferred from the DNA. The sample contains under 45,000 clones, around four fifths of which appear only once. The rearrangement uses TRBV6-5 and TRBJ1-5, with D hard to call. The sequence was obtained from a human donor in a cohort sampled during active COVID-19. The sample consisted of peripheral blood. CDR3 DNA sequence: TGTGCCAGCCGTCAGGTTTATAGCAATCAGCCCCAGCATTTT. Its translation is CASRQVYSNQPQHF.